These 3 T cell receptor beta chains were sequenced from one sample in a study of post-analysis software for immune sequencing data. Their specific antigens are unknown. TCR beta libraries were prepared from cDNA with unique molecular identifiers. A single record per CDR3 protein comes from TCRdb applying MiXCR to the PCR reads. Of approximately 730,000 distinct CDR3 sequences in the sample, about 43% were seen once. Study results and limitations: Higher frequency in patients than in controls was seen for roughly five TRBV segments, with TRBV5-6, TRBV5-1 and TRBV20-1 among them.

Material for sequencing was blood. The receptors stem from a girl aged 5 to 17 with multiple sclerosis.

This clonotype turned up a few times. V and J are TRBV12-3 or TRBV12-4 and TRBJ1-2; perhaps TRBD1 as D (6 bases). The CDR3 has 12 residues. The germline V and J ends were trimmed by 7 bases and 3 bases, with 9 bases remaining between them. CDR3 bases: TGTGCCAGCACGGGGGGCGACTATGGCTACACCTTC. It codes for CASTGGDYGYTF.

The rearrangement uses TRBV12-5 and TRBJ1-5; 9 positions match TRBD1. J lost 0 bases, V lost 4 bases, and 7 bases had no gene match. The CDR3 totals 17 residues. Looked up from germline, CDR1 is LGHNT and CDR2 is FRNRAP. This chain's CDR3 is CASGSPLTGGSNQPQHF. In DNA, the CDR3 is TGTGCTAGTGGTTCTCCCTTGACAGGGGGTAGCAATCAGCCCCAGCATTTT.

The chain has TRBV28 and TRBJ2-5, with D perhaps being TRBD1 or TRBD2 (5 bases each). Matching the DNA end better, TRBJ2-7 makes the J call doubtful. Looked up from germline, CDR1 is MDHEN and CDR2 is SYDVKM. The CDR3 covers 13 residues. This CDR3 is CASTRDPAGEQYF. CDR3 coding DNA: TGTGCCAGCACCAGGGATCCGGCGGGCGAGCAGTACTTC.